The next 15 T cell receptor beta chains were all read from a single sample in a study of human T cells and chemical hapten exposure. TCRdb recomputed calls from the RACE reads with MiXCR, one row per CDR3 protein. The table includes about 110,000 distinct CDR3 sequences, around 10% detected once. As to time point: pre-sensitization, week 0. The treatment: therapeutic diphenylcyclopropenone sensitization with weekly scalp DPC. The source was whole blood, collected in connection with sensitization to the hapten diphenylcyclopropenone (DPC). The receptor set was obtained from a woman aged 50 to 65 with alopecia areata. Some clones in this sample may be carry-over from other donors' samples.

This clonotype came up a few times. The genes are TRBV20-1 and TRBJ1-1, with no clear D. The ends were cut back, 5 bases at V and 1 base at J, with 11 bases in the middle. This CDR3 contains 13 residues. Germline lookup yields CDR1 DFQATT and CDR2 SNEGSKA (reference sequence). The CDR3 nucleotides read TGCAGTGCTCCCCAACAATCGAACACTGAAGCTTTCTTT. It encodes CSAPQQSNTEAFF.

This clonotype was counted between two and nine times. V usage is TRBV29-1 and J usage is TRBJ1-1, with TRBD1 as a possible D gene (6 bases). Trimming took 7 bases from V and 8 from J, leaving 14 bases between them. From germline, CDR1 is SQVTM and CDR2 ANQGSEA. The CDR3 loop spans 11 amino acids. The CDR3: CSGGGGQEAFF. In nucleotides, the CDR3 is TGCAGCGGTGGAGGGGGACAAGAAGCTTTCTTT.

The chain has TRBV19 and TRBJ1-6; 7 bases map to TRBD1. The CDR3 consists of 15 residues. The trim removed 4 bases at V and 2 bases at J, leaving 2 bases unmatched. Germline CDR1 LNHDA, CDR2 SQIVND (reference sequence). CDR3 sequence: CASSKGATYNSPLHF. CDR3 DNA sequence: TGTGCCAGTAGTAAGGGGGCCACCTATAATTCACCCCTCCACTTT.

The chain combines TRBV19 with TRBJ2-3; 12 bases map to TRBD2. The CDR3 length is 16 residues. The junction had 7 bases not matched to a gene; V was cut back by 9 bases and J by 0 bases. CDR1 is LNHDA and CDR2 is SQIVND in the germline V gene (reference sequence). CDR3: CASRLAGVPSTDTQYF. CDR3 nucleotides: TGTGCCAGCCGACTAGCGGGAGTCCCTAGCACAGATACGCAGTATTTT.

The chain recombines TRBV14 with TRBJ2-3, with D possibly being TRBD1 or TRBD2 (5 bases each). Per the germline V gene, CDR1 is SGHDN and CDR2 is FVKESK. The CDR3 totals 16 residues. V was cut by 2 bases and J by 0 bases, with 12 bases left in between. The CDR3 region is CASSQRGAVSTDTQYF. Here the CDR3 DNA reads TGTGCCAGCAGCCAAAGAGGGGCGGTGAGCACAGATACGCAGTATTTT.

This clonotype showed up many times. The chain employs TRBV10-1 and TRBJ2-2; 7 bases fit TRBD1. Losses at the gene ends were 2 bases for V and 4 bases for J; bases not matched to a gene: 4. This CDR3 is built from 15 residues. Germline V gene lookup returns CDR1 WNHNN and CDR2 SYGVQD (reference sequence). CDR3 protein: CASSEEGAITGELFF. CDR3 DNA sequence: TGCGCCAGCAGTGAGGAGGGGGCGATCACCGGGGAGCTGTTTTTT.

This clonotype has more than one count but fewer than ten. The CDR3 DNA reads as TGTGCCAGCAGCACCCGATTTGGCTACACCTTC. Its translation is CASSTRFGYTF. The chain carries TRBV28 and TRBJ1-2; D gene unclear. This CDR3 has 11 amino acids. Germline assignment: CDR1 MDHEN and CDR2 SYDVKM. V was clipped by 6 bases and J by 7 bases, with 9 bases between them.

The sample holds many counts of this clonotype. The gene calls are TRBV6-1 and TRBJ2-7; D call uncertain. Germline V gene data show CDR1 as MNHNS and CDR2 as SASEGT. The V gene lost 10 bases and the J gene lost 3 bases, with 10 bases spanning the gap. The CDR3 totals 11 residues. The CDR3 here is CAIFASYEQYF. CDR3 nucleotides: TGTGCCATTTTCGCCAGCTACGAGCAGTACTTC.

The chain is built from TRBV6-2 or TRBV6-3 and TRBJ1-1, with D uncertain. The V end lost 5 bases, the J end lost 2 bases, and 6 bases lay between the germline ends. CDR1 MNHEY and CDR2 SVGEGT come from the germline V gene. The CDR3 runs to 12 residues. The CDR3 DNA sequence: TGTGCCAGCAGTACAGATAACACTGAAGCTTTCTTT. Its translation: CASSTDNTEAFF.

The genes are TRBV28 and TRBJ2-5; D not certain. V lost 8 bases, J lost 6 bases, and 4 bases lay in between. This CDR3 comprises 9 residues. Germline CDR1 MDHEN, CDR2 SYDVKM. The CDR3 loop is CASGKTQYF. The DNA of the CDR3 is TGTGCCAGCGGGAAGACCCAGTACTTC.

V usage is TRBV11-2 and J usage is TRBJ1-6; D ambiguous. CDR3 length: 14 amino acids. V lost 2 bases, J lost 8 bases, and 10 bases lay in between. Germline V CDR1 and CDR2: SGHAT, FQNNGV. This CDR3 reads CASSLLPPHSPLHF. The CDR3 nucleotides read TGTGCCAGCAGCTTACTACCCCCCCATTCACCCCTCCACTTT.

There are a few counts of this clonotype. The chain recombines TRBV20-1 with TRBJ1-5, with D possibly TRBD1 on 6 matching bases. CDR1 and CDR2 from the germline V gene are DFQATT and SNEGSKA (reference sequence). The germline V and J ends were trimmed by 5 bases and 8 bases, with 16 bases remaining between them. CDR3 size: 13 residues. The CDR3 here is CSAPRGGAEPQHF. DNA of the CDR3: TGCAGTGCTCCCCGTGGGGGGGCTGAGCCCCAGCATTTT.

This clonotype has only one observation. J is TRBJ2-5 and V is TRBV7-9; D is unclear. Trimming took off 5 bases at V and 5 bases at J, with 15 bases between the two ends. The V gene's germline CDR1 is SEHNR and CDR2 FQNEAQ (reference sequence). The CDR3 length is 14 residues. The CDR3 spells CASSPGSVLETQYF. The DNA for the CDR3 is TGTGCCAGCAGCCCCGGATCGGTCCTGGAGACCCAGTACTTC.

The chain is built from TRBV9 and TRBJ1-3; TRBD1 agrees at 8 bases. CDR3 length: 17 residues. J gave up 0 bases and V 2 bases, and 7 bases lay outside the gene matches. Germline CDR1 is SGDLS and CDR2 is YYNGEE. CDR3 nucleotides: TGTGCCAGCAGCGTTCGGACAGGGAGGGTCTCTGGAAACACCATATATTTT. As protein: CASSVRTGRVSGNTIYF.

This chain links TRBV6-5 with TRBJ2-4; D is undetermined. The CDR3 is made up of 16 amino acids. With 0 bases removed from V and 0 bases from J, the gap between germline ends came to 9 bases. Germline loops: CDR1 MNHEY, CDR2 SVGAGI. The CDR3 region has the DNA TGTGCCAGCAGTTACTCGAATAGCCGAGCCAAAAACATTCAGTACTTC. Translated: CASSYSNSRAKNIQYF.